A selection of T cell receptor beta chains follows, all from one sample in a study of blood T cell repertoires in COVID-19. The protocol was immunoSEQ multiplex PCR, while the TCRdb copy is restricted to in-frame clones and leaves out a portion. The sample has fewer than 55,000 clones, about 82% seen once. The sample taken for sequencing was peripheral blood. The receptors shown here come from a woman aged 60 to 75 with acute or convalescent COVID-19. Each CDR3 is given with its conserved first and last residue. A D gene is named only where the DNA matches it firmly. For some rows the clone size is stated as once, few or many, or as a class when expanded; others skip it.

D: TRBD1; size: -; J: TRBJ1-1; V: TRBV19; DNA: TGTGCCAGCCATATGGACAGGTTACGTCCGGACACTGAAGCTTTCTTT; CDR3: CASHMDRLRPDTEAFF
D: TRBD1; size: -; J: TRBJ2-7; V: TRBV4-1; DNA: TGCGCCAGCAGCCAAGTCCAAGGGGGCATTGGCTCCTACGAGCAGTACTTC; CDR3: CASSQVQGGIGSYEQYF
D: TRBD2; size: -; J: TRBJ2-2; V: TRBV6-4; DNA: TGTGCCAGCAGTTCCGGACTAGCGGGGGACACCGGGGAGCTGTTTTTT; CDR3: CASSSGLAGDTGELFF
D: TRBD2; size: -; J: TRBJ2-7; V: TRBV19; DNA: TGTGCCAGTAGTCAGGGGACTAGCGGGTATGCGGTCGAGCAGTACTTC; CDR3: CASSQGTSGYAVEQYF
D: TRBD2; size: -; J: TRBJ2-2; V: TRBV7-6; DNA: TGTGCCAGCAGCTTTACTAAACCGGGACTAGCGGCGAACACCGGGGAGCTGTTTTTT; CDR3: CASSFTKPGLAANTGELFF
D: -; size: -; J: TRBJ1-4; V: TRBV6-5; DNA: TGTGCCAGCAGTTCCACCCGGAGGGGACGGTACGAAAAACTGTTTTTT; CDR3: CASSSTRRGRYEKLFF
D: TRBD1; size: few; J: TRBJ1-1; V: TRBV29-1; DNA: TGCAGCGTTGAGGGCGGACAGGTTGAAGCTTTCTTT; CDR3: CSVEGGQVEAFF
D: -; size: -; J: TRBJ1-2; V: TRBV28; DNA: TGTGCCAGCACCTCAGGGGTTAGCTATGGCTACACCTTC; CDR3: CASTSGVSYGYTF
D: -; size: -; J: TRBJ1-3; V: TRBV7-2; DNA: TGTGCCAGCAGCTCGCTGGGGGGAGCCTCTGGAAACACCATATATTTT; CDR3: CASSSLGGASGNTIYF
D: -; size: -; J: TRBJ2-6; V: TRBV6-6; DNA: TGTGCCAGCACACAGGGTTCAGGGGCCAACGTCCTGACTTTC; CDR3: CASTQGSGANVLTF
D: -; size: -; J: TRBJ1-4; V: TRBV18; DNA: TGTGCCAGCTCACCACGTCCACAGGGTTCGGTTAGGGCACTTATGCTGTTTTTT; CDR3: CASSPRPQGSVRALMLFF
D: -; size: -; J: TRBJ1-2; V: TRBV19; DNA: TGTGCCAGTAGGCTCAGATACACCTTC; CDR3: CASRLRYTF
D: TRBD1; size: -; J: TRBJ1-1; V: TRBV11-2; DNA: TGTGCCAGCACTAATACAGGGGCCGGAACCATGAACACTGAAGCTTTCTTT; CDR3: CASTNTGAGTMNTEAFF
D: TRBD1; size: -; J: TRBJ2-5; V: TRBV18; DNA: TGTGCCAGCTCACAAACCGGGACAGGGGGCTCGGAGACCCAGTACTTC; CDR3: CASSQTGTGGSETQYF
D: -; size: -; J: TRBJ2-7; V: TRBV1; DNA: TGCACCAGCAGCCAAGGAGACAGGGCTCACGAGCAGTACTTC; CDR3: CTSSQGDRAHEQYF
D: -; size: -; J: TRBJ1-5; V: TRBV5-8; DNA: TGTGCCAGCAGGGTAGGACAGAGAATCGCCAATCAGCCCCAGCATTTT; CDR3: CASRVGQRIANQPQHF
D: -; size: -; J: TRBJ2-7; V: TRBV7-9; DNA: TGTGCCAGCAGCTTGACAGTTACCTACGAGCAGTACTTC; CDR3: CASSLTVTYEQYF
D: -; size: -; J: TRBJ1-5; V: TRBV2; DNA: TGTGCCAGCAGTGGAGCTCGAGGGAATCAGCCCCAGCATTTT; CDR3: CASSGARGNQPQHF
D: -; size: -; J: TRBJ1-1; V: TRBV25-1; DNA: TGTGCCAGCAGTGAAATTGGGCCGGGGAAAACTGAAGCTTTCTTT; CDR3: CASSEIGPGKTEAFF